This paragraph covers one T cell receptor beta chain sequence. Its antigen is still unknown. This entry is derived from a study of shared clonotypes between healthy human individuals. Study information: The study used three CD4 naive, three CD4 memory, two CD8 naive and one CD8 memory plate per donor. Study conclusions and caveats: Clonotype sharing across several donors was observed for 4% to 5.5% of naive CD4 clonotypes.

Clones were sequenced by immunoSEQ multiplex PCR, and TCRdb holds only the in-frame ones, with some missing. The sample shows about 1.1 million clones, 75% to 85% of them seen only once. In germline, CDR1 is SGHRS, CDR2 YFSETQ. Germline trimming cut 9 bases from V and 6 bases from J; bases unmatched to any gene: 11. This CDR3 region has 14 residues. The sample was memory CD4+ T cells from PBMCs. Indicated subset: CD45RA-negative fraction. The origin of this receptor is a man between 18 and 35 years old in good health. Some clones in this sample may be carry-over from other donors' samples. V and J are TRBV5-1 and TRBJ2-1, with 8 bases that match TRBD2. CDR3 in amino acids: CATTPDGRGNEQFF. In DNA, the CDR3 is TGCGCCACCACCCCGGACGGGAGGGGCAATGAGCAGTTCTTC.